A selection of T cell receptor beta chains follows, all from one sample in a study of T cells in Graves' hyperthyroidism and ophthalmopathy. One entry per CDR3 protein results from TCRdb running MiXCR on the multiplex PCR reads. The table shows more than 600,000 distinct CDR3 sequences, with about 15% occurring only once. Sequenced: blood. Receptors were obtained from a young man with Graves' hyperthyroidism. CDR3s include the opening cysteine and the closing phenylalanine or tryptophan. D genes are given only for firm matches. Clone size appears in some rows only: once, few, many, or a class for an expanded clone.

J | D | size | V | CDR3 | DNA
TRBJ2-2 | TRBD2 | few | TRBV2 | CASSEQLADATGELFF | TGTGCCAGCAGTGAACAACTAGCGGACGCGACCGGGGAGCTGTTTTTT
TRBJ2-3 | NA | many | TRBV7-8 | CASNHEARPRSTDTQYF | TGTGCCAGCAACCACGAGGCCCGACCCAGAAGCACAGATACGCAGTATTTT
TRBJ2-1 | NA | NA | TRBV12-3/TRBV12-4 | CASSFGSLNEQFF | TGTGCCAGCAGTTTCGGTTCGCTCAATGAGCAGTTCTTC
TRBJ2-7 | NA | few | TRBV28 | CASNTGGPIEQYF | TGTGCCAGCAATACGGGTGGGCCTATCGAGCAGTACTTC
TRBJ2-1 | TRBD2 | few | TRBV20-1 | CSAIGLVALSNEQFF | TGCAGTGCTATCGGACTAGTTGCATTATCCAATGAGCAGTTCTTC
TRBJ2-5 | NA | few | TRBV20-1 | CSGEGSETQYF | TGCAGCGGTGAGGGTTCAGAGACCCAGTACTTC
TRBJ2-7 | TRBD2 | NA | TRBV12-3/TRBV12-4 | CASTPGLSTHEQYF | TGTGCCAGCACTCCGGGACTATCCACACACGAGCAGTACTTC
TRBJ1-6 | TRBD1 | NA | TRBV7-8 | CASSLDTGGSPLHF | TGTGCCAGCAGCTTAGATACAGGGGGTTCACCCCTCCACTTT
TRBJ2-7 | TRBD2 | NA | TRBV5-5 | CASWDGRAPYEQYF | TGTGCCAGCTGGGACGGGAGGGCCCCCTACGAGCAGTACTTC
TRBJ2-2 | NA | many | TRBV27 | CASSFAGVAGELFF | TGTGCCAGCAGTTTTGCAGGGGTGGCCGGGGAGCTGTTTTTT
TRBJ2-2 | TRBD2 | NA | TRBV20-1 | CSARDWLAATGELFF | TGCAGTGCTAGAGATTGGCTAGCGGCCACCGGGGAGCTGTTTTTT
TRBJ2-7 | NA | many | TRBV12-3/TRBV12-4 | CASSSLLANSYEQYF | TGTGCCAGCAGCTCCCTACTAGCCAACTCCTACGAGCAGTACTTC
TRBJ2-4 | TRBD1 | NA | TRBV12-3/TRBV12-4 | CASSLPPGQSPECKNIQYF | TGTGCCAGCAGTTTACCCCCGGGACAGTCACCCGAGTGCAAAAACATTCAGTACTTC
TRBJ2-1 | NA | many | TRBV5-1 | CASSSADNEQFF | TGCGCCAGCAGCTCGGCGGACAATGAGCAGTTCTTC
TRBJ2-7 | TRBD1 | few | TRBV27 | CASSPRQGTSYEQYF | TGTGCCAGCAGTCCTCGACAGGGTACTTCCTACGAGCAGTACTTC
TRBJ1-1 | TRBD1 | many | TRBV7-9 | CASRQGLNTEAFF | TGTGCCAGCAGACAGGGGCTGAACACTGAAGCTTTCTTT
TRBJ2-1 | TRBD2 | many | TRBV6-1 | CASSYRFGGVSYNEQFF | TGTGCCAGCAGTTACCGCTTCGGGGGGGTGTCCTACAATGAGCAGTTCTTC
TRBJ2-7 | NA | many | TRBV20-1 | CSAPFAGYEQYF | TGCAGTGCCCCCTTTGCGGGCTACGAGCAGTACTTC
TRBJ2-3 | NA | few | TRBV9 | CASSERGGSGTDTQYF | TGTGCCAGCAGCGAGAGAGGGGGGTCAGGTACAGATACGCAGTATTTT
TRBJ2-1 | NA | many | TRBV10-1 | CASSALGDSYNEQFF | TGCGCCAGCAGTGCTCTAGGAGACTCCTACAATGAGCAGTTCTTC
TRBJ1-6 | NA | few | TRBV28 | CASSLSFNSPLHF | TGTGCCAGCAGTTTAAGCTTTAATTCACCCCTCCACTTT
TRBJ1-2 | NA | few | TRBV28 | CASTEGGIHYNYGYTF | TGTGCCAGCACTGAGGGGGGGATACATTATAACTATGGCTACACCTTC
TRBJ1-1 | TRBD1 | NA | TRBV6-1 | CASSTPGQGRTEAFF | TGTGCCAGCAGTACGCCGGGACAGGGAAGGACTGAAGCTTTCTTT
TRBJ2-3 | NA | NA | TRBV25-1 | CASSAPDSTDTQYF | TGTGCCAGCAGTGCGCCGGACAGCACAGATACGCAGTATTTT
TRBJ2-3 | NA | few | TRBV6-2/TRBV6-3 | CASSPGQNTQYF | TGTGCCAGCAGTCCAGGGCAAAATACGCAGTATTTT
TRBJ2-5 | NA | NA | TRBV5-1 | CASKGRRVQETQYF | TGCGCCAGCAAGGGCCGCAGGGTCCAAGAGACCCAGTACTTC
TRBJ2-7 | NA | many | TRBV7-2 | CASREGTAYEQYF | TGTGCCAGCAGGGAAGGGACGGCCTACGAGCAGTACTTC
TRBJ1-2 | TRBD1 | many | TRBV6-1 | CATGTAGSNYGYTF | TGTGCCACCGGGACAGCAGGCTCCAACTATGGCTACACCTTC
TRBJ1-5 | NA | NA | TRBV5-1 | CASSLDQNQPQHF | TGCGCCAGCAGCTTGGATCAGAATCAGCCCCAGCATTTT
TRBJ1-1 | NA | NA | TRBV18 | CASSPPLAANTEAFF | TGTGCCAGCTCACCACCTCTGGCGGCGAACACTGAAGCTTTCTTT
TRBJ1-4 | NA | many | TRBV3-1 | CASSQDRVATNEKLFF | TGTGCCAGCAGCCAAGACAGAGTTGCAACTAATGAAAAACTGTTTTTT
TRBJ2-5 | TRBD2 | NA | TRBV14 | CASSQALAGVGETQYF | TGTGCCAGCAGCCAAGCACTAGCGGGAGTAGGAGAGACCCAGTACTTC
TRBJ2-7 | TRBD2 | many | TRBV6-2/TRBV6-3 | CASSSVAAGTSGRASEQYF | TGTGCCAGCAGTTCCGTCGCTGCCGGGACTAGCGGGAGGGCCAGCGAGCAGTACTTC
TRBJ2-2 | TRBD2 | NA | TRBV4-3 | CASSLSGLRESTGELFF | TGCGCCAGCAGCCTCTCTGGATTGCGGGAGAGCACCGGGGAGCTGTTTTTT
TRBJ2-3 | NA | NA | TRBV29-1 | CSVAGGDTQYF | TGCAGCGTTGCAGGAGGAGATACGCAGTATTTT
TRBJ2-7 | NA | many | TRBV7-9 | CASSGTGSGFYEQYF | TGTGCCAGCAGCGGAACAGGGTCAGGATTCTACGAGCAGTACTTC
TRBJ2-1 | TRBD1 | many | TRBV7-8 | CASSFSGTGLGEQFF | TGTGCCAGCAGCTTTTCCGGGACAGGGCTGGGTGAGCAGTTCTTC
TRBJ2-1 | TRBD2 | many | TRBV30 | CAWSGTSGSPYNEQFF | TGTGCCTGGAGCGGGACTAGCGGGAGTCCCTACAATGAGCAGTTCTTC
TRBJ2-7 | NA | many | TRBV28 | CASSLRTLNEQYF | TGTGCCAGCAGTCTCCGGACTCTCAACGAGCAGTACTTC
TRBJ2-3 | NA | many | TRBV7-9 | CASSPRGASTDTQYF | TGTGCCAGCAGCCCCCGGGGAGCTAGCACAGATACGCAGTATTTT
TRBJ2-7 | NA | NA | TRBV27 | CASSPETIQGYEQYF | TGTGCCAGCAGCCCTGAAACCATACAGGGTTACGAGCAGTACTTC
TRBJ2-7 | TRBD1 | NA | TRBV28 | CASGAPGQGDEQYF | TGTGCCAGCGGCGCCCCCGGACAGGGGGACGAGCAGTACTTC
TRBJ1-1 | NA | NA | TRBV20-1 | CSAPSGQALNTEAFF | TGCAGTGCTCCGAGTGGGCAGGCGCTGAACACTGAAGCTTTCTTT
TRBJ1-3 | NA | few | TRBV30 | CAWTKNIGNTICF | TGTGCCTGGACGAAGAACATTGGAAACACCATATGTTTT
TRBJ2-1 | TRBD2 | many | TRBV11-1 | CASSWTSGRANEQFF | TGTGCCAGCAGCTGGACTAGCGGGAGGGCCAACGAGCAGTTCTTC
TRBJ2-5 | NA | few | TRBV20-1 | CSARFSSERAQYF | TGCAGTGCTAGATTCTCTAGCGAGAGGGCCCAGTACTTC
TRBJ1-4 | NA | many | TRBV2 | CASRQEVATNEKLFF | TGTGCCAGCAGGCAGGAGGTGGCAACTAATGAAAAACTGTTTTTT
TRBJ2-1 | TRBD1 | few | TRBV5-6 | CASSLAWTGLNSYNEQFF | TGTGCCAGCAGCTTAGCTTGGACAGGGTTAAACTCCTACAATGAGCAGTTCTTC
TRBJ2-7 | TRBD1 | many | TRBV6-2/TRBV6-3 | CASRPGQAYSYEQYF | TGTGCCAGCAGACCCGGACAGGCCTACTCCTACGAGCAGTACTTC
TRBJ2-7 | TRBD1 | few | TRBV3-1 | CASRSVGLFGTGKNEQYF | TGTGCCAGCAGGTCAGTGGGCCTCTTCGGGACAGGGAAGAACGAGCAGTACTTC
TRBJ2-7 | TRBD2 | NA | TRBV27 | CASSPTSGGSSYEQYF | TGTGCCAGCAGTCCTACCTCGGGAGGGAGCTCCTACGAGCAGTACTTC
TRBJ1-5 | NA | NA | TRBV12-3/TRBV12-4 | CASSLFASNQPQHF | TGTGCCAGCAGTTTATTCGCCAGCAATCAGCCCCAGCATTTT
TRBJ2-1 | NA | few | TRBV29-1 | CSVLRYLGYNEQFF | TGCAGCGTCCTGCGTTATTTGGGCTACAATGAGCAGTTCTTC
TRBJ2-7 | TRBD1 | NA | TRBV20-1 | CSATAGQGFYEQYF | TGCAGTGCAACCGCGGGACAGGGGTTCTACGAGCAGTACTTC
TRBJ1-1 | TRBD1 | many | TRBV2 | CASSAGGSGTEAFF | TGTGCCAGCAGCGCAGGGGGCAGTGGCACTGAAGCTTTCTTT
TRBJ2-5 | NA | NA | TRBV30 | CAWSGLDSPRGETQYF | TGTGCCTGGAGTGGACTAGACTCCCCCCGCGGAGAGACCCAGTACTTC
TRBJ1-2 | TRBD1 | few | TRBV30 | CAWSASHRGRDGYTF | TGTGCCTGGAGTGCTTCTCACAGGGGGCGTGATGGCTACACCTTC
TRBJ1-6 | NA | few | TRBV12-3/TRBV12-4 | CASSSPQSSYNSPLHF | TGTGCCAGCAGTTCACCTCAGAGCTCCTATAATTCACCCCTCCACTTT
TRBJ2-2 | TRBD2 | NA | TRBV27 | CASKRLSGSNTGELFF | TGTGCCAGCAAGCGCCTTAGCGGGTCGAACACCGGGGAGCTGTTTTTT
TRBJ1-2 | TRBD1 | few | TRBV5-1 | CASSLAHGQGLKYGYTF | TGCGCCAGCAGCTTGGCCCACGGACAGGGACTAAAGTATGGCTACACCTTC